This T cell receptor beta chain came from a study of CD8 T cells in ankylosing spondylitis. Molecular-barcoded quantitative 5'-RACE produced these TCR beta libraries. Each CDR3 protein is one row after TCRdb ran MiXCR on the 5' RACE reads. The sample carries about 39,000 distinct CDR3 sequences, 10% recorded once. This clonotype was recorded at least ten times. The antigen is undetermined. CDR3 length equals 15 residues. V was trimmed by 2 bases and J by 0 bases, leaving 11 bases between them. CDR1 is SGHRS, CDR2 YFSETQ, per germline. General study results and limits: Blood from ankylosing spondylitis patients appeared to carry a characteristic roughly eight-variant TCR beta motif. With a CD8+ phenotype, disease-linked clones were relatively rare in peripheral blood.

The material sequenced was blood, either unsorted or a sorted T cell fraction (not recorded which). V usage is TRBV5-1 and J usage is TRBJ1-1; no definite D call. This sequence originates from a male donor with ankylosing spondylitis or in good health (not recorded which). CDR3 coding DNA: TGCGCCAGCAGCTTAAAAGGATTCATGAACACTGAAGCTTTCTTT. Protein sequence: CASSLKGFMNTEAFF.